Given below is one T cell receptor (beta chain) in context. The antigen is unknown. Treatment meaning: oral pan-JAK inhibitor, 5-10 mg twice daily. The data were taken from a study of CD8+ T cells in alopecia areata. The CDR3 loop spans 15 amino acids. CDR1 and CDR2 from the germline V gene are SGHTA and FQGNSA. The V and J ends lost 5 bases and 3 bases, in that order; junction bases with no gene match: 7. cDNA serving as the sequencing template came from extracted, reverse transcribed RNA. Generated by immunoSEQ multiplex PCR, the TCRdb table keeps only in-frame clones and is missing some. Of over 85,000 clones in the sample, over 70% were seen once. Study observations and caveats: Only one nonresponder was present, which leaves the link between baseline CD8+ expansion and response uncertain. Against the mouse data, patients shared TCRs less clearly, possibly for HLA reasons. Higher clonality than in normal scalp was seen in lesional scalp, especially alopecia totalis/universalis.

This receptor was identified in a human donor with alopecia areata. The gene calls are TRBV7-2 and TRBJ1-5, with TRBD1 matching 7 bases. The sample here was CD8+ T cells sorted from blood, taken at approximately week 42, from a patient treated with tofacitinib. CDR3 sequence: CASSPTTGINQPQHF. CDR3 DNA: TGTGCCAGCAGCCCAACGACAGGGATCAATCAGCCCCAGCATTTT.